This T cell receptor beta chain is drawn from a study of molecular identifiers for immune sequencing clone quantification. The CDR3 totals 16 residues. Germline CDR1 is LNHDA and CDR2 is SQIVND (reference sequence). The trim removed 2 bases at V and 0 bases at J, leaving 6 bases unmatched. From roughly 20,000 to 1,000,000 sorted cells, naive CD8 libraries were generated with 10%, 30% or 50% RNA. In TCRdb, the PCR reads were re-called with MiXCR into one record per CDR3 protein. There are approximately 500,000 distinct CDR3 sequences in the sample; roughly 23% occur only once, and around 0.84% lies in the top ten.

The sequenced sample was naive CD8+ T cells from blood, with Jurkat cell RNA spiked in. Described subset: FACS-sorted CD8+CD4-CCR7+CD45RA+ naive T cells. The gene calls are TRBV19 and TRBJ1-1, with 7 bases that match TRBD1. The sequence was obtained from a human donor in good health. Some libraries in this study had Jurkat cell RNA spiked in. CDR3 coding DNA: TGTGCCAGTAGTATATCAGGACAGGCCCTGAACACTGAAGCTTTCTTT. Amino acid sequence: CASSISGQALNTEAFF.